The 8 T cell receptor beta chains below come from one sample, sequenced in a study of CD8 T cells in ankylosing spondylitis. Using its own MiXCR run on the 5' RACE reads, TCRdb lists one record per CDR3 protein. The sample includes 200,000 to 250,000 distinct CDR3 sequences, about 10% of them seen just once. Sequencing input: blood, either unsorted or a sorted T cell fraction (not recorded which). The receptors originated from a male donor with ankylosing spondylitis or in good health (not recorded which).

This clonotype appeared many times. V and J are TRBV24-1 and TRBJ2-1; tentative D call: TRBD2 (5 bases). CDR1 and CDR2 (germline): KGHDR, SFDVKD. This CDR3 comprises 14 residues. V lost 4 bases and J 7 bases, leaving 13 bases between the germline ends. CDR3 protein: CATSDPGSQNEQFF. The CDR3 DNA sequence: TGTGCCACCAGTGACCCGGGGTCGCAGAATGAGCAGTTCTTC.

This clonotype has only a few counts. CDR3 amino acids: CASSQGWSGRETQYF. The CDR3 nucleotides read TGTGCCAGCAGCCAAGGATGGAGTGGCCGAGAGACCCAGTACTTC. The J gene is TRBJ2-5, the V gene TRBV3-1; no clear D. The germline V gene encodes CDR1 LGHDT and CDR2 YNNKEL (reference sequence). This CDR3 is 15 amino acids long. Trimming removed 1 base at V and 4 bases at J, with 13 bases between.

This clonotype was seen a few times. The gene calls are TRBV6-5 and TRBJ1-5, with D uncertain. The CDR3 consists of 16 residues. Germline V CDR1 and CDR2: MNHEY, SVGAGI. V shed 0 bases and J shed 1 base, with 10 bases lying between them. This chain's CDR3 is CASSYSVLVSNQPQHF. The CDR3 coding sequence is TGTGCCAGCAGTTACTCTGTGTTGGTGAGCAATCAGCCCCAGCATTTT.

This clonotype was found a few times. The J gene is TRBJ1-6, the V gene TRBV5-1, with 9 bases fitting TRBD1. Germline values: CDR1 SGHRS, CDR2 YFSETQ. The V segment lost 1 base and the J segment 9 bases; nucleotides outside the gene matches: 5. The CDR3 has 15 amino acids. In nucleotides, the CDR3 is TGCGCCAGCAGCTTGTGGACAGGGGCAGGTTCACCCCTCCACTTT. It specifies CASSLWTGAGSPLHF.

This clonotype was counted at least ten times. The genes are TRBV5-1 and TRBJ2-7, with 7 nucleotides matching TRBD1. Germline V gene lookup returns CDR1 SGHRS and CDR2 YFSETQ. The CDR3 extends over 16 amino acids. Trimming at V came to 7 bases and at J to 1 base, leaving 14 bases not matched to a gene. CDR3 sequence reads: CASRPTGTVESYEQYF. The CDR3 DNA is TGCGCCAGCCGCCCCACCGGGACAGTCGAATCCTACGAGCAGTACTTC.

This clonotype was detected many times. The chain joins TRBV20-1 to TRBJ2-7; perhaps D is TRBD1 or TRBD2 (5 bases each). V dropped 6 bases and J dropped 2 bases, with 11 bases sitting between them. Germline assignment: CDR1 DFQATT and CDR2 SNEGSKA (reference sequence). The CDR3 spans 12 residues. Here the CDR3 reads CSAGPGPYEQYF. CDR3 sequence (DNA): TGCAGTGCCGGCCCGGGACCCTACGAGCAGTACTTC.

This clonotype was recorded at least ten times. The chain carries TRBV12-3 or TRBV12-4 and TRBJ2-5; no firm D call. Trimming took off 6 bases at V and 5 bases at J, with 13 bases between the two ends. This CDR3 region has 13 residues. Here the CDR3 reads CASSPEVLETQYF. CDR3 nucleotide sequence: TGTGCCAGCAGCCCCGAGGTTCTCGAGACCCAGTACTTC.

There are many counts of this clonotype. The chain combines TRBV20-1 with TRBJ2-1; 10 nucleotides align to TRBD2. The trim removed 5 bases at V and 1 base at J, leaving 8 bases unmatched. The germline V gene encodes CDR1 DFQATT and CDR2 SNEGSKA (reference sequence). This CDR3 contains 16 residues. CDR3 in amino acids: CSAEPGLAPSYNEQFF. CDR3 DNA sequence: TGCAGTGCTGAGCCGGGACTAGCGCCTTCCTACAATGAGCAGTTCTTC.